The 12 T cell receptor beta chains in this list originate from one sample, sequenced in a study of identical twins. TCRdb re-called the 5' RACE reads with MiXCR, one entry per CDR3 protein. The sample holds approximately 250,000 distinct CDR3 sequences; 6.5% are singletons and the top ten take about 14%. This sample also belongs to another study, concerning T cells expressing NK-cell markers.

Sequences were obtained from CD8+ T cells sorted from blood. Source of these receptors: a young woman in good health.

This clonotype was seen more than once but under ten times. The chain recombines TRBV7-6 with TRBJ2-6; 9 bases map to TRBD1. Germline-derived CDR1 and CDR2 are SGHVS and FNYEAQ. The junction had 8 bases not matched to a gene; V was cut back by 5 bases and J by 0 bases. The CDR3 is 18 residues long. The CDR3 here is CASSTLTGGISGANVLTF. Here the CDR3 DNA reads TGTGCCAGCAGCACCCTCACAGGGGGCATCTCTGGGGCCAACGTCCTGACTTTC. Using reference TRBV7-6 and TRBJ2-6 for the parts outside the CDR3, the full variable domain is GAGVSQSPRYKVTKRGQDVALRCDPISGHVSLYWYRQALGQGPEFLTYFNYEAQQDKSGLPNDRFSAERPEGSISTLTIQRTEQRDSAMYRCASSTLTGGISGANVLTFGAGSRLTVL.

There are many counts of this clonotype. The chain uses TRBV12-3 or TRBV12-4 and TRBJ1-6, with D uncertain. V lost 4 bases and J 14 bases, leaving 15 bases between the germline ends. There are 13 residues in the CDR3. The CDR3 DNA sequence: TGTGCCAGCAGTTCAGGCGGGGAGAACACCCTCCACTTT. This translates into CASSSGGENTLHF.

This clonotype was counted at least ten times. The CDR3 sequence: CASSGSDNEQFF. CDR3 coding DNA: TGTGCCAGTAGCGGGAGTGACAATGAGCAGTTCTTC. The chain couples TRBV24-1 to TRBJ2-1, with 9 bases aligning to TRBD2. V lost 11 bases to trimming and J lost 5 bases; unmatched junction nucleotides: 3. Germline V gives CDR1 KGHDR, CDR2 SFDVKD. The CDR3 totals 12 residues.

This clonotype was detected a few times. The rearrangement joins TRBV5-1 to TRBJ1-6; 7 bases fit TRBD1. This CDR3 is built from 14 residues. The J segment lost 9 bases and the V segment lost 0 bases, leaving 3 bases of the junction unmatched. Looked up from germline, CDR1 is SGHRS and CDR2 is YFSETQ. The CDR3 spells CASSLEGGRSPLHF. CDR3 DNA sequence: TGCGCCAGCAGCTTGGAAGGGGGCCGTTCACCCCTCCACTTT.

This clonotype occurred a few times. The chain combines TRBV7-9 with TRBJ2-5; D is tentatively TRBD1 or TRBD2 (5 bases each). Trimming stripped 5 bases from V and 0 bases from J, with 16 bases between. CDR1 and CDR2 from the germline V gene are SEHNR and FQNEAQ (reference sequence). This CDR3 is built from 16 residues. The CDR3 spells CASSPKTGTHQETQYF. CDR3 nucleotide sequence: TGTGCCAGCAGCCCAAAAACCGGGACCCACCAAGAGACCCAGTACTTC.

This clonotype has a handful of counts. V usage is TRBV7-2 and J usage is TRBJ2-7; weak D call: TRBD1 (6 bases). This CDR3 has 13 amino acids. Germline V gene data show CDR1 as SGHTA and CDR2 as FQGNSA. V lost 4 bases and J 4 bases, leaving 11 bases between the germline ends. The CDR3 loop reads CASSWGTRYEQYF. CDR3 in DNA: TGTGCCAGCAGCTGGGGGACACGGTACGAGCAGTACTTC. Full variable domain (missing parts from reference TRBV7-2 and TRBJ2-7): GAGVSQSPSNKVTEKGKDVELRCDPISGHTALYWYRQSLGQGLEFLIYFQGNSAPDKSGLPSDRFSAERTGGSVSTLTIQRTQQEDSAVYLCASSWGTRYEQYFGPGTRLTVT.

The chain has TRBV12-3 or TRBV12-4 and TRBJ2-2; D possibly uses TRBD1 or TRBD2 (6 bases each). Trimming took off 3 bases at V and 1 base at J, with 21 bases between the two ends. The CDR3 runs 19 residues. In DNA form, the CDR3 reads TGTGCCAGCAGTTTGGGGGCCCCAGCGGGCCTTTTGAACACCGGGGAGCTGTTTTTT. It encodes CASSLGAPAGLLNTGELFF.

This clonotype was detected a few times. V is TRBV7-9 and J is TRBJ2-4; TRBD1 aligns across 7 bases. Germline lookup yields CDR1 SEHNR and CDR2 FQNEAQ (reference sequence). This CDR3 is 14 amino acids long. With 4 bases clipped from V and 1 base from J, the junction kept 1 base outside the gene matches. The CDR3 coding sequence is TGTGCCAGCAGCTCGGACAGGGCCAAAAACATTCAGTACTTC. It codes for CASSSDRAKNIQYF.

This clonotype has more than one count but fewer than ten. The rearrangement uses TRBV2 and TRBJ2-5; 11 bases line up with TRBD2. The CDR3 contains 15 residues. J gave up 4 bases and V 5 bases, and 6 bases lay outside the gene matches. Germline V gives CDR1 SNHLY, CDR2 FYNNEI. DNA for the CDR3: TGTGCCAGCAGTCAAAGACTAGCGGGAATAGAGACCCAGTACTTC. As protein: CASSQRLAGIETQYF.

This clonotype came up a few times. The chain has TRBV5-5 and TRBJ1-6, with D maybe TRBD1 (5 bases). The CDR3 extends over 16 amino acids. V lost 4 bases and J lost 3, with 14 bases in between. Looked up from germline, CDR1 is SGHKS and CDR2 is YYEKEE (reference sequence). The CDR3 spells CASSDDRDHYNSPLHF. The CDR3 nucleotides read TGTGCCAGCAGCGATGACAGAGATCACTATAATTCACCCCTCCACTTT.

This chain connects TRBV15 to TRBJ2-1; TRBD1 or TRBD2 may be the D gene (6 bases each). This CDR3 contains 15 residues. Germline V lookup: CDR1 LNHNV, CDR2 YYDKDF (reference sequence). V was shortened by 0 bases and J by 7 bases, with 13 bases between the two germline ends. The CDR3 region is CATSRDLGGLNEQFF. In nucleotides, the CDR3 is TGTGCCACCAGCAGAGATCTGGGGGGCTTAAATGAGCAGTTCTTC. The entire variable domain, with the rest obtained from reference TRBV15 and TRBJ2-1, is as follows: DAMVIQNPRYQVTQFGKPVTLSCSQTLNHNVMYWYQQKSSQAPKLLFHYYDKDFNNEADTPDNFQSRRPNTSFCFLDIRSPGLGDTAMYLCATSRDLGGLNEQFFGPGTRLTVL.

In this sample, this clonotype turned up a few times. This chain joins TRBV6-2 or TRBV6-3 and TRBJ1-5; D uncertain. Germline loops: CDR1 MNHEY, CDR2 SVGEGT. V shed 6 bases and J shed 3 bases, with 9 bases lying between them. The CDR3 sequence is 13 residues long. For the CDR3, the DNA is TGTGCCAGCAGCCAGTATACCAATCAGCCCCAGCATTTT. The encoded protein is CASSQYTNQPQHF.